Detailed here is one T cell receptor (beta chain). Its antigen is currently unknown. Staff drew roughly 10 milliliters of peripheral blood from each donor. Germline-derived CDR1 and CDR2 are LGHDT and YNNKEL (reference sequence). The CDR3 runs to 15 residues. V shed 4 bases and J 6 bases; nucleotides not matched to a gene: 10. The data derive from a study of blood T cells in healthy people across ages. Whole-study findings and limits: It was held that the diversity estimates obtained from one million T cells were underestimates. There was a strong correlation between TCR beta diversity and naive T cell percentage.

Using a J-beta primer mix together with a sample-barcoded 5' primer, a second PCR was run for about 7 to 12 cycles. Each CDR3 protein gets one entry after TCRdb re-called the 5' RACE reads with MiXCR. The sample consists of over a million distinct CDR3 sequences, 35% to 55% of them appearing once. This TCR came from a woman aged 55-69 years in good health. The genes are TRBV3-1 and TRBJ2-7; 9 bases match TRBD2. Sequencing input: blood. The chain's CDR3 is CASSRSSGSLAEQYF. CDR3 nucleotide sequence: TGTGCCAGCAGCCGTAGTAGCGGGAGTCTGGCCGAGCAGTACTTC.